Below are 12 T cell receptor beta chains sequenced from a single sample in a study of blood T cell repertoires in COVID-19 (dated by TCRdb to the early 2020s). The library was obtained by the immunoSEQ multiplex PCR assay. What TCRdb holds here is the immuneACCESS table cut down to in-frame rearrangements. Part of the clones is not present; checked against another copy, under half of the missing clones reflect an unresolved V gene, and the others are unexplained. The sample profile shows around 220,000 clones; 80% to 85% of them were found once. Of the sample, around 4.7% falls within the top ten clones. The sequenced sample was peripheral blood. The receptor source for this set is a human donor in a cohort sampled during active COVID-19.

This chain links TRBV11-2 with TRBJ2-2, with no clear D. Trimming removed 1 base from V and 2 bases from J, with 11 bases in between. The CDR3 spans 16 residues. CDR1 is SGHAT, CDR2 FQNNGV, per germline. In nucleotides, the CDR3 is TGTGCCAGCAGCTTAGGATACCTAGGAAACACCGGGGAGCTGTTTTTT. Translating it yields CASSLGYLGNTGELFF. The full variable domain, with the rest looked up from reference TRBV11-2 and TRBJ2-2, is EAGVAQSPRYKIIEKRQSVAFWCNPISGHATLYWYQQILGQGPKLLIQFQNNGVVDDSQLPKDRFSAERLKGVDSTLKIQPAKLEDSAVYLCASSLGYLGNTGELFFGEGSRLTVL.

V and J are TRBV5-6 and TRBJ1-1; 7 bases line up with TRBD1. Per the germline V gene, CDR1 is SGHDT and CDR2 is YYEEEE. V dropped 3 bases and J dropped 4; count of bases not matched to a gene: 6. The CDR3 has 14 residues. The CDR3 is CASSSLRGPTEAFF. CDR3 DNA sequence: TGTGCCAGCAGCTCGCTAAGGGGGCCCACTGAAGCTTTCTTT.

This clone was seen ten or more times. This sequence joins TRBV29-1 and TRBJ2-3; D uncertain. Between the trimmed V and J ends, which lost 7 bases and 3 bases, there was a span of 11 bases. Germline lookup yields CDR1 SQVTM and CDR2 ANQGSEA. The CDR3 totals 12 residues. This CDR3 reads CSEGMETDTQYF. DNA of the CDR3: TGCAGCGAAGGAATGGAGACAGATACGCAGTATTTT.

The chain uses TRBV11-3 and TRBJ2-7; 8 bases match TRBD1. CDR3 length: 13 residues. Germline CDR1 reads SGHNT; CDR2 reads YENEEA. Trimming took 3 bases from V and 5 from J; bases not matched to a gene: 3. The CDR3 DNA reads TGTGCCAGCAGCTTGGACAGGGTTAACGAGCAGTACTTC. Its translation is CASSLDRVNEQYF.

The J gene is TRBJ2-2, the V gene TRBV3-1 (or the pseudogene TRBV3-2), with 8 bases lining up with TRBD1. Germline assignment: CDR1 LGHDT and CDR2 YNNKEL (reference sequence). Trimming cost V 1 base and J 6 bases; bases outside gene matches: 10. The CDR3 loop spans 17 amino acids. The CDR3 DNA sequence: TGTGCCAGCAGCCAAGTTAGCGGACAGGGTCGGGCCGGGGAGCTGTTTTTT. It yields the protein CASSQVSGQGRAGELFF.

This clone occurred a few times. V is TRBV18 and J is TRBJ1-4; D perhaps matches TRBD1 (6 bases). Germline V gene sequence: CDR1 KGHSH, CDR2 LQKENI. Trimming stripped 4 bases from V and 5 bases from J, with 11 bases between. The CDR3 covers 14 residues. As DNA, the CDR3 is TGTGCCAGCTCACTAGGCAGGGGAAATGAAAAACTGTTTTTT. Amino acids: CASSLGRGNEKLFF. Drawing the rest from reference TRBV18 and TRBJ1-4, the complete variable domain is NAGVMQNPRHLVRRRGQEARLRCSPMKGHSHVYWYRQLPEEGLKFMVYLQKENIIDESGMPKERFSAEFPKEGPSILRIQQVVRGDSAAYFCASSLGRGNEKLFFGSGTQLSVL.

This sequence joins TRBV5-8 and TRBJ2-1; 9 nucleotides agree with TRBD2. V lost 1 base and J lost 5; bases outside the gene matches: 7. Germline CDR1 reads SGHTS; CDR2 reads YDEGEE. This CDR3 comprises 16 residues. The CDR3, as DNA: TGTGCCAGCAGCTTGCCCGGTCTAGCGGGGAACAATGAGCAGTTCTTC. This encodes CASSLPGLAGNNEQFF.

This chain uses TRBV5-6 with TRBJ2-5, with TRBD2 matching over 7 bases. The CDR3 contains 16 residues. V shed 0 bases, J shed 5 bases, and the junction held 10 bases outside the gene matches. The germline CDR1 and CDR2 sequences are SGHDT and YYEEEE. CDR3 loop: CASSLGEGDARETQYF. CDR3 nucleotide sequence: TGTGCCAGCAGCTTGGGGGAGGGAGATGCGCGGGAGACCCAGTACTTC.

The table lists this clone with a count of one. The chain is built from TRBV5-1 and TRBJ2-2; the D gene is possibly TRBD2 (5 bases). V lost 0 bases, J lost 6 bases, and 15 bases lay in between. The CDR3 contains 16 residues. Germline V gives CDR1 SGHRS, CDR2 YFSETQ. Here the CDR3 DNA reads TGCGCCAGCAGCTTGGTGCGTATCGGGGAACCCGGGGAGCTGTTTTTT. Protein product: CASSLVRIGEPGELFF. Using reference TRBV5-1 and TRBJ2-2 for the parts outside the CDR3, the full variable domain is KAGVTQTPRYLIKTRGQQVTLSCSPISGHRSVSWYQQTPGQGLQFLFEYFSETQRNKGNFPGRFSGRQFSNSRSEMNVSTLELGDSALYLCASSLVRIGEPGELFFGEGSRLTVL.

The chain employs TRBV5-1 and TRBJ2-3, with 12 bases matching TRBD2. V trimming: 4 bases; J trimming: 1 base; junction bases outside the gene matches: 7. The CDR3 contains 17 residues. The germline gives CDR1 SGHRS, CDR2 YFSETQ. The CDR3, as DNA: TGCGCCAGCAGCCCTAAGACTAGCGGGAGAGGCACAGATACGCAGTATTTT. This codes for CASSPKTSGRGTDTQYF.

This clone showed up just a few times. The chain links TRBV5-4 to TRBJ2-5, with 11 positions matching TRBD2. This CDR3 is 17 amino acids long. V was pared by 2 bases and J by 3 bases, with 9 bases of the junction left unmatched. CDR1 and CDR2 from the germline V gene are SGHNT and YYREEE (reference sequence). DNA of the CDR3: TGTGCCAGCAGCTTCTTTAGCGGGAGGGCCGTCGAAGAGACCCAGTACTTC. Residues: CASSFFSGRAVEETQYF.

The J gene is TRBJ2-5, the V gene TRBV2; 9 nucleotides agree with TRBD2. With V trimmed by 5 bases and J by 4 bases, 8 bases remained unmatched. CDR1 and CDR2 (germline): SNHLY, FYNNEI. CDR3 length: 15 amino acids. The chain's CDR3 is CASSSNSGRGETQYF. In DNA, the CDR3 is TGTGCCAGCAGTTCTAATAGCGGGAGAGGAGAGACCCAGTACTTC.